The 22 T cell receptor beta chains listed next were all sequenced from one sample in a study of cytomegalovirus exposure and HLA in healthy donors. The PCR made use of 60 Vbeta and 13 Jbeta primers. Sequenced by immunoSEQ multiplex PCR; TCRdb stores in-frame clones only, minus some. This table holds tens of thousands of clones. Sequencing was carried out using PBMCs. The receptors derive from a man aged 35 to 55 in good health and CMV-seronegative.

This chain connects TRBV7-9 to TRBJ2-1; 12 bases align to TRBD2. The CDR3 has 14 residues. With 4 bases clipped from V and 7 bases from J, the junction kept 2 bases outside the gene matches. Per germline, CDR1 SEHNR and CDR2 FQNEAQ (reference sequence). For the CDR3, the DNA is TGTGCCAGCAGCTCACTAGCGGGGGGAAATGAGCAGTTCTTC. It codes for CASSSLAGGNEQFF.

The chain couples TRBV6-5 to TRBJ1-6; a possible D gene is TRBD1 (6 bases). Germline loops: CDR1 MNHEY, CDR2 SVGAGI. With 11 bases removed from V and 0 bases from J, the gap between germline ends came to 11 bases. The CDR3 is 14 amino acids. The CDR3 nucleotides read TGTGCCTCAACAGGGAACTCCTATAATTCACCCCTCCACTTT. Its translation: CASTGNSYNSPLHF.

This chain links TRBV18 with TRBJ1-1; D not certain. Germline V gives CDR1 KGHSH, CDR2 LQKENI. The CDR3 has 15 residues. V shed 2 bases and J shed 2 bases, with 12 bases lying between them. Here the CDR3 DNA reads TGTGCCAGCTCACCAAGTCAGTTTCCCAACACTGAAGCTTTCTTT. Protein product: CASSPSQFPNTEAFF.

J is TRBJ2-3 and V is TRBV10-3, with 8 bases that match TRBD2. CDR1 is ENHRY and CDR2 is SYGVKD in the germline V gene. CDR3 length equals 17 residues. After removal of 4 bases from V and 0 bases from J, the junction contained 9 bases not matched to a gene. CDR3 in DNA: TGTGCCATCAGTGTATTTAGCGGGGACTCTAGCACAGATACGCAGTATTTT. It translates to CAISVFSGDSSTDTQYF.

The gene calls are TRBV5-4 and TRBJ2-3; TRBD2 matches 9 bases. The CDR3 runs to 15 residues. The trim removed 4 bases at V and 3 bases at J, leaving 6 bases unmatched. CDR1 is SGHNT, CDR2 YYREEE, per germline (reference sequence). The CDR3 nucleotides are TGTGCCAGCAGCCTTAGCGGGGGTTTGACAGATACGCAGTATTTT. Translation: CASSLSGGLTDTQYF.

The chain couples TRBV11-1 to TRBJ1-1, with 8 bases identical to TRBD1. Losses at the gene ends were 5 bases for V and 1 base for J; bases not matched to a gene: 3. The CDR3 sequence is 14 residues long. Germline CDR1 is SGHAT and CDR2 is FQDESV (reference sequence). This chain's CDR3 is CASSRGTGNTEAFF. CDR3 coding DNA: TGTGCCAGCAGCCGCGGGACAGGGAACACTGAAGCTTTCTTT. The whole variable domain, filled in from reference TRBV11-1 and TRBJ1-1, reads EAEVAQSPRYKITEKSQAVAFWCDPISGHATLYWYRQILGQGPELLVQFQDESVVDDSQLPKDRFSAERLKGVDSTLKIQPAELGDSAMYLCASSRGTGNTEAFFGQGTRLTVV.

The gene calls are TRBV18 and TRBJ1-4, with D perhaps matching TRBD1 (6 bases). The ends were cut back, 1 base at V and 6 bases at J, with 9 bases in the middle. The CDR3 loop spans 14 amino acids. Per the germline V gene, CDR1 is KGHSH and CDR2 is LQKENI. This chain's CDR3 is CASSPQGVDEKLFF. CDR3 DNA sequence: TGTGCCAGCTCACCACAGGGGGTCGATGAAAAACTGTTTTTT.

The chain uses TRBV28 and TRBJ2-2; 12 bases agree with TRBD1. Trimming took 4 bases from V and 5 from J; bases not matched to a gene: 5. Germline assignment: CDR1 MDHEN and CDR2 SYDVKM. This CDR3 has 16 amino acids. CDR3 protein: CASSSGQGAVTGELFF. In DNA, the CDR3 is TGTGCCAGCAGTTCGGGACAGGGGGCTGTTACCGGGGAGCTGTTTTTT.

The chain has TRBV19 and TRBJ2-1, with D maybe TRBD2 (6 bases). V lost 3 bases and J lost 6, with 9 bases in between. The CDR3 contains 13 residues. Germline CDR1 and CDR2: LNHDA and SQIVND (reference sequence). The CDR3 nucleotides are TGTGCCAGTAGTATTGGGACTGTCAATGAGCAGTTCTTC. Translation: CASSIGTVNEQFF.

The chain uses TRBV20-1 and TRBJ2-1; 7 bases are a match to TRBD1. Germline CDR1 and CDR2: DFQATT and SNEGSKA (reference sequence). The CDR3 loop spans 11 amino acids. The V segment lost 3 bases and the J segment 8 bases; nucleotides outside the gene matches: 1. For the CDR3, the DNA is TGCAGTGCTAGGGACAGGCATGAGCAGTTCTTC. Its translation is CSARDRHEQFF.

The V call is TRBV10-2, the J call TRBJ2-5, with a tentative D call TRBD2 (6 bases). The germline V and J ends were trimmed by 6 bases and 5 bases, with 19 bases remaining between them. The CDR3 has 15 residues. The V gene's germline CDR1 is WSHSY and CDR2 SAAADI. The CDR3 loop reads CASRRGTTGEETQYF. The CDR3 DNA follows: TGCGCCAGCAGGAGAGGGACGACGGGGGAGGAGACCCAGTACTTC.

The chain couples TRBV19 to TRBJ2-6; D may be TRBD1 (6 bases). Germline V lookup: CDR1 LNHDA, CDR2 SQIVND (reference sequence). The V gene lost 4 bases and the J gene lost 1 base, with 8 bases spanning the gap. This CDR3 is 15 amino acids long. The CDR3 loop is CASSNTGSGANVLTF. CDR3 DNA sequence: TGTGCCAGTAGTAATACAGGGTCTGGGGCCAACGTCCTGACTTTC.

As to this clone: Other DNA sequences in the sample encode the same CDR3. V usage is TRBV2 and J usage is TRBJ2-7; no firm D call. Trimming cost V 6 bases and J 4 bases, with 7 bases left between them. The CDR3 sequence is 11 residues long. In germline, CDR1 is SNHLY, CDR2 FYNNEI. CDR3 DNA sequence: TGTGCCAGCAGCCGTAGTTACGAGCAGTACTTC. This encodes CASSRSYEQYF.

This chain joins TRBV5-1 and TRBJ2-1; no definite D call. The CDR3 sequence is 15 residues long. The germline gives CDR1 SGHRS, CDR2 YFSETQ. Trimming shortened V by 0 bases and J by 8 bases, and 15 bases separated the two germline ends. The CDR3 nucleotides are TGCGCCAGCAGCTTGGATGTGGGCCTCTTTGATGAGCAGTTCTTC. Its protein is CASSLDVGLFDEQFF.

The chain uses TRBV30 and TRBJ2-5; unclear D gene. With 2 bases removed from V and 0 bases from J, the gap between germline ends came to 4 bases. Germline loops: CDR1 GTSNPN, CDR2 SVGIG (reference sequence). This CDR3 contains 12 residues. As DNA, the CDR3 is TGTGCCTGGAGTCGGTACCAAGAGACCCAGTACTTC. It codes for CAWSRYQETQYF. Supplemented by reference TRBV30 and TRBJ2-5, the full variable domain reads SQTIHQWPATLVQPVGSPLSLECTVEGTSNPNLYWYRQAAGRGLQLLFYSVGIGQISSEVPQNLSASRPQDRQFILSSKKLLLSDSGFYLCAWSRYQETQYFGPGTRLLVL.

J is TRBJ2-5 and V is TRBV7-3; D perhaps matches TRBD2 (6 bases). V lost 5 bases and J 5 bases, leaving 18 bases between the germline ends. This CDR3 has 15 residues. Germline CDR1 is SGHTA and CDR2 is FQGTGA. In DNA form, the CDR3 reads TGTGCCAGCAGCCGTCAGGCGGGGCGAGGGGAGACCCAGTACTTC. Translating gives CASSRQAGRGETQYF. The whole variable domain, filled in from reference TRBV7-3 and TRBJ2-5, reads GAGVSQTPSNKVTEKGKYVELRCDPISGHTALYWYRQSLGQGPEFLIYFQGTGAADDSGLPNDRFFAVRPEGSVSTLKIQRTERGDSAVYLCASSRQAGRGETQYFGPGTRLLVL.

V is TRBV19 and J is TRBJ2-7; tentative D call: TRBD1 (5 bases). This CDR3 is built from 14 residues. CDR1 and CDR2 from the germline V gene are LNHDA and SQIVND (reference sequence). Trimming left V 9 bases short and J 4 bases short, with 19 bases between. CDR3: CASPPGLGYYEQYF. In DNA form, the CDR3 reads TGTGCCAGCCCCCCAGGGCTAGGGTATTACGAGCAGTACTTC.

Its frequency marks this clone as medium-sized. CDR3 region: CASSRTGANEKLFF. CDR3 DNA sequence: TGCGCCAGCAGCCGGACAGGGGCTAATGAAAAACTGTTTTTT. The chain has TRBV5-1 and TRBJ1-4; 9 positions match TRBD1. This CDR3 spans 14 amino acids. The germline V gene encodes CDR1 SGHRS and CDR2 YFSETQ. V shed 4 bases, J shed 3 bases, and the junction held 1 base outside the gene matches.

The chain combines TRBV4-2 with TRBJ2-5; 7 bases align to TRBD2. Germline CDR1 reads LGHNA; CDR2 reads YNFKEQ. This CDR3 contains 16 residues. V lost 5 bases and J lost 1; bases outside the gene matches: 10. The CDR3 protein is CASSLGSSGVQETQYF. The CDR3 region has the DNA TGTGCCAGCAGCTTGGGGTCGAGCGGGGTCCAAGAGACCCAGTACTTC.

This chain links TRBV5-4 with TRBJ2-5, with 7 nucleotides matching TRBD1. The trim removed 4 bases at V and 5 bases at J, leaving 11 bases unmatched. The germline V gene encodes CDR1 SGHNT and CDR2 YYREEE (reference sequence). The CDR3 runs 15 residues. CDR3 sequence: CASSARRQGGETQYF. CDR3 bases: TGTGCCAGCAGCGCCCGACGACAGGGTGGGGAGACCCAGTACTTC.

V and J are TRBV4-1 and TRBJ2-2; D is possibly TRBD1 (5 bases). V gave up 4 bases and J gave up 4 bases, with 16 bases separating them. The CDR3 totals 16 residues. From germline, CDR1 is MGHRA and CDR2 YSYEKL. CDR3 bases: TGCGCCAGCAGCCCACAGGCAGGAACGGTCACCGGGGAGCTGTTTTTT. Its translation is CASSPQAGTVTGELFF.

V gene TRBV6-1 combines with J gene TRBJ2-7, with D possibly matching TRBD2 (5 bases). CDR3 length equals 14 residues. V was pared by 6 bases and J by 3 bases, with 15 bases between. Per germline, CDR1 MNHNS and CDR2 SASEGT. The CDR3 DNA follows: TGTGCCAGCAGCAAGGACGGGGAGAGCTACGAGCAGTACTTC. Amino acid sequence: CASSKDGESYEQYF.